Listed below are T cell receptor beta chains from one sample, sequenced in a study of human CD8 memory T cell subsets. TCRdb re-analyzed the 5' RACE reads; it lists each CDR3 protein once, without DNA. The listing contains more than 15,000 distinct CDR3 sequences. Sequencing input: CD8+ stem-like memory T cells (TSCM and TCM) sorted from PBMCs. These receptors came from a human donor in good health. The CDR3 runs from the conserved cysteine through the conserved F or W. Not every row has a clone size; where given, it reads once, few, many or a size class.

j_call clone_size v_call cdr3_aa
TRBJ1-5 . TRBV20-1 CSARDILAGRIDQPQHF
TRBJ2-7 . TRBV12-3/TRBV12-4 CASSGQIYEQYF
TRBJ2-3 . TRBV7-8 CASTRKASSTDTQYF
TRBJ2-7 . TRBV28 CASSFMYEQYF
TRBJ2-2 . TRBV24-1 CATSDADRVGELFF
TRBJ1-1 . TRBV7-9 CASSLQGWNTEAFF
TRBJ2-2 . TRBV11-2 CASSLVPSGETGELFF
TRBJ2-5 . TRBV28 CASRSPGQGQETQYF
TRBJ2-3 . TRBV9 CASSATPGLDSDTQYF
TRBJ2-7 . TRBV12-3/TRBV12-4 CASFTGAGRYEQYF
TRBJ2-3 . TRBV28 CASSFGTSGMVADTQYF
TRBJ2-5 . TRBV10-3 CAISESYPLGLGQETQYF
TRBJ2-2 . TRBV28 CASSLNGRGGELFF
TRBJ1-1 medium-sized TRBV20-1 CSASLIGLGTEAFF
TRBJ1-2 . TRBV20-1 CSARDRNNYGYTF
TRBJ2-4 . TRBV3-1 CASSPRDHRLGNIQYF
TRBJ2-2 . TRBV28 CASSFGTGDESSNTGELFF
TRBJ1-5 . TRBV15 CATSRDWGQPQPQHF